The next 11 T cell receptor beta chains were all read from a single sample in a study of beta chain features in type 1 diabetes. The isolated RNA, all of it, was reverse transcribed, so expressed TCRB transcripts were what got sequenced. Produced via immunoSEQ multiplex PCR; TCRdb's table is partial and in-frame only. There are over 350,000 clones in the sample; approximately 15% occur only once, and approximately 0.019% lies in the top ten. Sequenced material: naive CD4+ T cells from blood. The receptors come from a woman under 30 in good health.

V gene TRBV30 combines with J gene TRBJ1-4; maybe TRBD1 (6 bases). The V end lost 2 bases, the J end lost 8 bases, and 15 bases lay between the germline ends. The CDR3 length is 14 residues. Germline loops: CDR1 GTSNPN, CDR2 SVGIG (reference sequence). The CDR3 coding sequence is TGTGCCTGGAGTTCACAGGGTATAACGGAAAAACTGTTTTTT. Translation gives CAWSSQGITEKLFF. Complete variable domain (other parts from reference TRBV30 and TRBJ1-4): SQTIHQWPATLVQPVGSPLSLECTVEGTSNPNLYWYRQAAGRGLQLLFYSVGIGQISSEVPQNLSASRPQDRQFILSSKKLLLSDSGFYLCAWSSQGITEKLFFGSGTQLSVL.

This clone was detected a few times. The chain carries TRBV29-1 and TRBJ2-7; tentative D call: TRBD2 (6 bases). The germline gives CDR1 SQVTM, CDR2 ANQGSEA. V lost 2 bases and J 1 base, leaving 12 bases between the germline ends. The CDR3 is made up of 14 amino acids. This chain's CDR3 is CSVERGGSSYEQYF. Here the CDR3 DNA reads TGCAGCGTTGAAAGGGGAGGCAGTTCCTACGAGCAGTACTTC.

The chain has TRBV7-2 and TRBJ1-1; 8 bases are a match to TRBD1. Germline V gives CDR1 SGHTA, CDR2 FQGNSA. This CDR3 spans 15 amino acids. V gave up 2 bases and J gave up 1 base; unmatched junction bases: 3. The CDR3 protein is CASSLTGTGNTEAFF. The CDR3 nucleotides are TGTGCCAGCAGCTTAACCGGGACAGGGAACACTGAAGCTTTCTTT.

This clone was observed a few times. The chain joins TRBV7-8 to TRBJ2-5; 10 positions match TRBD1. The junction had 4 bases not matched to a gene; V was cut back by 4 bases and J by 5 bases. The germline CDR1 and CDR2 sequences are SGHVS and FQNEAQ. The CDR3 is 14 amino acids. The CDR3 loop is CASSWGQGTETQYF. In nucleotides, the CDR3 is TGTGCCAGCAGCTGGGGACAGGGGACGGAGACCCAGTACTTC.

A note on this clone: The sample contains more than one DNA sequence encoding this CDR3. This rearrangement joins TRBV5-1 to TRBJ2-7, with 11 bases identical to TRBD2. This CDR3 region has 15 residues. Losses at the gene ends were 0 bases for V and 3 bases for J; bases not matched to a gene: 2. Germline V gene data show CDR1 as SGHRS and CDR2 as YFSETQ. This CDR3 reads CASSLGLAGGYEQYF. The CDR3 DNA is TGCGCCAGCAGCTTGGGTCTAGCGGGAGGCTACGAGCAGTACTTC.

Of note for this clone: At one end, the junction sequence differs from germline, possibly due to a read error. CDR3 bases: TGTGCCAGCAGCCCCCACCGGGGGTCAGGCTCATTC. Translated: CASSPHRGSGSF. The rearrangement joins TRBV28 to TRBJ2-7, with D tentatively TRBD2 (6 bases). The length of the CDR3 is 12 residues. Germline-derived CDR1 and CDR2 are MDHEN and SYDVKM.

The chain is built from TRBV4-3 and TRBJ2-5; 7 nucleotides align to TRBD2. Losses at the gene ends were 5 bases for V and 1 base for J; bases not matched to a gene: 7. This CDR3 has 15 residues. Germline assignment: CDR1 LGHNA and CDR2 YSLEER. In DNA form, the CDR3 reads TGCGCCAGCAGCGGTGGTAGCGGGCCCCAAGAGACCCAGTACTTC. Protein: CASSGGSGPQETQYF.

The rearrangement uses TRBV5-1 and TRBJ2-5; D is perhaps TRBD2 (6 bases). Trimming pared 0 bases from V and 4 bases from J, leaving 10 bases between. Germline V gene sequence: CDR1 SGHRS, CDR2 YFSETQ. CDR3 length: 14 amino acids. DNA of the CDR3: TGCGCCAGCAGCTTGGACGGGAGAGGAGAGACCCAGTACTTC. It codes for CASSLDGRGETQYF.

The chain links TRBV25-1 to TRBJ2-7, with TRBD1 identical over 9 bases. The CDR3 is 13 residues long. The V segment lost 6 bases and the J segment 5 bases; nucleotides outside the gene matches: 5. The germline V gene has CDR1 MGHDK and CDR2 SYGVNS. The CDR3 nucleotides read TGTGCCAGCAGCCGGGACAGGGTAAACGAGCAGTACTTC. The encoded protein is CASSRDRVNEQYF.

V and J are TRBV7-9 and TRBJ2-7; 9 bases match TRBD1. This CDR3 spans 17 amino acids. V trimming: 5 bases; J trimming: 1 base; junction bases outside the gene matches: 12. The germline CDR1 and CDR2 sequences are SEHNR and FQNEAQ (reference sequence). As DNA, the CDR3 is TGTGCCAGCAGCGAAGGACCTCGGGACAGGGCTTCCTACGAGCAGTACTTC. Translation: CASSEGPRDRASYEQYF.

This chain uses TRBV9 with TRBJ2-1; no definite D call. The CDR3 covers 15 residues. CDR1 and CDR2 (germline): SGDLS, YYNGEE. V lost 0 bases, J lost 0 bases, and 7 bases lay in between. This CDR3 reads CASSVDISSYNEQFF. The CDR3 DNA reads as TGTGCCAGCAGCGTAGACATAAGCTCCTACAATGAGCAGTTCTTC.